The following is a T cell receptor beta chain sequence with its context. The source of the sample is a study of patients and donors after allogeneic stem cell transplantation. CDR1 and CDR2 from the germline V gene are SGHDT and YYEEEE. The CDR3 is made up of 15 amino acids. V gave up 4 bases and J gave up 3 bases, with 16 bases separating them. A single record per CDR3 protein comes from TCRdb applying MiXCR to the RT-PCR reads. The sample lists a few hundred thousand distinct CDR3 sequences, about 38% seen once, with about 9.9% in the top ten. This chain links TRBV5-6 with TRBJ1-1, with a weak D call TRBD1 (6 bases). Input material: blood, either unsorted or a sorted T cell fraction (not recorded which). The sequence came from a human donor who was either an allogeneic HSCT recipient or a stem cell or donor lymphocyte infusion donor (not recorded which). It is not recorded whose cells these are; they may come from a transplant donor. The CDR3 DNA reads as TGTGCCAGCAGCCCCTTTTACAGGGAGGACACTGAAGCTTTCTTT. Its protein product is CASSPFYREDTEAFF.